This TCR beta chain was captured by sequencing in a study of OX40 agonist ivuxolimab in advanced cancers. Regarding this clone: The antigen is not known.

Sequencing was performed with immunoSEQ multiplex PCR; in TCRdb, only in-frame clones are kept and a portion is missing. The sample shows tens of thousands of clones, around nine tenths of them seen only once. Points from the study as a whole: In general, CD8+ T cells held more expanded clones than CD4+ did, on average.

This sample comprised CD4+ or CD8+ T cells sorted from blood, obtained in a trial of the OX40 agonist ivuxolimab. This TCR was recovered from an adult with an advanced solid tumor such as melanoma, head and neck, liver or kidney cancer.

CDR3 bases: TGTGCCGTTTCAGCGGGAGGGCCCCACGAGCAGTACTTC. Amino acid sequence: CAVSAGGPHEQYF. The chain uses TRBV6-4 and TRBJ2-7, with 10 nucleotides matching TRBD2. This CDR3 is built from 13 residues. From germline, CDR1 is MRHNA and CDR2 SNTAGT. J lost 5 bases, V lost 11 bases, and 9 bases had no gene match.